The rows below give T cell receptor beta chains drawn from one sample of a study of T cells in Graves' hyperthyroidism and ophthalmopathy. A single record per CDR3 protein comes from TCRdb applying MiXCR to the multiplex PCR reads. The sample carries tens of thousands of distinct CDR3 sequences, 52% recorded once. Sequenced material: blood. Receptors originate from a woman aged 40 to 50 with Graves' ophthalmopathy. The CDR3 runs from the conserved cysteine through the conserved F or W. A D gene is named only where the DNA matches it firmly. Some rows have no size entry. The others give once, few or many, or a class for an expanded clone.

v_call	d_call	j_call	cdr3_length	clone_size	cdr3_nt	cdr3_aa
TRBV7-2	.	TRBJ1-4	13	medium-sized	TGTGCCAGCAGCCAAAGGCCTAATGAAAAACTGTTTTTT	CASSQRPNEKLFF
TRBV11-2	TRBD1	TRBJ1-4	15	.	TGTGCCAGCAGCTTAGTATCCCAGGGGGAACGAAAAACTGTTTTT	CASSLVSQGERKTVF
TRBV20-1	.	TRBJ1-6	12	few	TGCAGTGCTAGAGGGCAACCTTCACCCCTCCACTTT	CSARGQPSPLHF
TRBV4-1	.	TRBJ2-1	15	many	TGCGCCAGCCAAATTATATTCGGATCCTACAATGAGCAGTTCTTC	CASQIIFGSYNEQFF
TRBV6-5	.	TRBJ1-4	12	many	TGTGCCAGCAGTCAGGGGAATGAAAAACTGTTTTTT	CASSQGNEKLFF
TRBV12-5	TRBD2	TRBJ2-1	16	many	TGTGCTAGTGGTTTGGTACGAACGGGAGGGGACAATGAGCAGTTCTTC	CASGLVRTGGDNEQFF
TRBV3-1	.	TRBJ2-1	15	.	TGTGCCAGCAGCCCAGTTCTAGGGAGAAACAATGAGCAGTTCTTC	CASSPVLGRNNEQFF
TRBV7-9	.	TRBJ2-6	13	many	TGTGCCAGCAGCTCGGACAGCCCCTACGTCCTGACTTTC	CASSSDSPYVLTF
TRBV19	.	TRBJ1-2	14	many	TGTGCCAGTAGTTTCGAGACAGCCTCCTATGGCTACACCTTC	CASSFETASYGYTF
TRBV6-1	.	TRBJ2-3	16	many	TGTGCCAGCAGTCCGCGGACTATACCACCCACAGATACGCAGTATTTT	CASSPRTIPPTDTQYF
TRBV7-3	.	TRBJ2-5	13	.	TGTGCCAGCAGCGTAAACACCGGGGAGACCCAGTACTTC	CASSVNTGETQYF
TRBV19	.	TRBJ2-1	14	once	TGTGCCAGTAGTATGGGTTTTGAGCCCAATGAGCAGTTCTTC	CASSMGFEPNEQFF
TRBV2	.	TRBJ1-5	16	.	TGTGCCAGCAGGGACGGACGACAGAACTTCAATCAGCCCCAGCATTTT	CASRDGRQNFNQPQHF
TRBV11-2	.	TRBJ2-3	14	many	TGTGCCAGCAGCTTAGTCCCAACCGTGGATACGCAGTATTTT	CASSLVPTVDTQYF
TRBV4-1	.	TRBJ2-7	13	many	TGCGCCAGCAGCCAAGAGGTCGCGAGGGAGCAGTACTTC	CASSQEVAREQYF
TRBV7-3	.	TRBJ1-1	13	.	TGTGTCAGCAGCTCTAATATGGACACTGAAGCTTTCTTT	CVSSSNMDTEAFF
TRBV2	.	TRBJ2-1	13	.	TGTGCCAGCAATCGACAAACCTACAATGAGCAGTTCTTC	CASNRQTYNEQFF
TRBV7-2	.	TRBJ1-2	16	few	TGTGCCAGCAGCTTAGGGAAGGCTGGGACCTCGTATGGCTACACCTTC	CASSLGKAGTSYGYTF
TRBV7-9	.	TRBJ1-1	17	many	TGTGCCAGCAGCCCAACGACTTCCTGGACGGGGAACACTGAAGCTTTCTTT	CASSPTTSWTGNTEAFF
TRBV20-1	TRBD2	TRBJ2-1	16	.	TGCAGTGCTAGGGGTCCGACTAGCGTAGTCTACAATGGGCAGTTCTTC	CSARGPTSVVYNGQFF
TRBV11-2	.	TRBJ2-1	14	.	TGTGCCAGCAGCTTAGTTGGGGCGGGTAATGAGCAGTTCTTC	CASSLVGAGNEQFF
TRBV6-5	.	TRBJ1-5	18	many	TGTGCCAGCAGTCCGACTAAGGGGCAACTACTAAGCCAGCAGCCCCAGCATTTT	CASSPTKGQLLSQQPQHF
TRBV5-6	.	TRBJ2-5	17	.	TGTGCCAGCAGCTTTAGGGGTCTACTTGACTCGAAAGAGACCCAGTATTTC	CASSFRGLLDSKETQYF
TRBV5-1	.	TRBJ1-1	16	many	TGCGCCAGCAGCTTGGGGGGGGGAGGCGGCGGGACTGAAGCTTTCTTT	CASSLGGGGGGTEAFF
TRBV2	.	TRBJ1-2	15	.	TGTGCCAGCAGTGAAAGGGACATCCCACTTGGGGGCTACACCTTC	CASSERDIPLGGYTF
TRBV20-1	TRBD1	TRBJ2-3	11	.	TGCAGTGCTGGTAGACAGGGCGCGCAGTATTTT	CSAGRQGAQYF
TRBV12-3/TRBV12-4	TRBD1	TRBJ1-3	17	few	TGTGCCAGCAGTTTGTGGGGACAGGGGGCGGCGAGAAACACCATATATTTT	CASSLWGQGAARNTIYF
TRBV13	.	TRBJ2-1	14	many	TGTGCCAGCAGCGCCCGGGACTTGTACAATGAGCAGTTCTTC	CASSARDLYNEQFF
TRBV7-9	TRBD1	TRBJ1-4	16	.	TGTGCCAGCAGCCCGACAGGGGGCGCCGGTAATAAAAAACCGTTTTTT	CASSPTGGAGNKKPFF
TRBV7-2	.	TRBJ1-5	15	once	TGTGCCAGCAGCTTGGGCGCTATGACAAATCAGCCCCAGCATTTT	CASSLGAMTNQPQHF
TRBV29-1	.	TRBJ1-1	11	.	TGCAGCGTTGAATGGTACACTGAAGCTTTCTTT	CSVEWYTEAFF
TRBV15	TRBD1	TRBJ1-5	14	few	TGTGCCACCAGCAACGGGACAGGGCTTTTGCCCCAGCATTTT	CATSNGTGLLPQHF
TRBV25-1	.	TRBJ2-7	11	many	TGTGCCAGTCGACAGCTCTACGAGCAGTACTTC	CASRQLYEQYF
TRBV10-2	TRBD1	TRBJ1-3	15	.	TGCGCCAGCATACCACAGGGGTTCTCTGGAAACACCATATATTTT	CASIPQGFSGNTIYF
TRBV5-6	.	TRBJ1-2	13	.	TGTGCCAGCAGCTTGGGTGAAAACTATGGCTACACCTTC	CASSLGENYGYTF
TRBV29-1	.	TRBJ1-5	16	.	.	CSYSKAWGIGNQPRHF
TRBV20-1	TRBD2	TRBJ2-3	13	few	TGCAGTGCTCGGACTAGCGGCACAGATACGCAGTATTTT	CSARTSGTDTQYF
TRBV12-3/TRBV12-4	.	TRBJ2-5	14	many	TGTGCCAGCAGTTCCCCCAGGGTCCGACGAACCCAGTACTTC	CASSSPRVRRTQYF